This TCR beta chain was recovered during a study of response to subunit inactivated influenza vaccine. This clonotype was detected only a few times. No antigen is known for it. From the RT-PCR reads, TCRdb called clonotypes with MiXCR, one entry per CDR3 protein. The sample shows 550,000 to 650,000 distinct CDR3 sequences, 12% of them seen only once. Germline V CDR1 and CDR2: SGHKS, YYEKEE (reference sequence). The CDR3 has 17 amino acids. Trimming took off 1 base at V and 2 bases at J, with 13 bases between the two ends. Notes on the study in general: With each seasonal influenza vaccination, the authors suggested, few new T cells are recruited.

This specimen was PBMCs from blood, taken on the day of vaccination. The chain joins TRBV5-5 to TRBJ1-6, with TRBD1 as a possible D gene (5 bases). The receptor comes from a man aged 45 to 65 who received an inactivated influenza vaccine. The chain's CDR3 is CASSLLSSGAYNSPLHF. CDR3 bases: TGTGCCAGCAGCTTGTTATCATCGGGGGCCTATAATTCACCCCTCCACTTT.